This passage covers 5 T cell receptor beta chains from one sample sequenced in a study of T cell repertoires in cytomegalovirus infection. MiXCR was run by TCRdb on the reads, yielding one entry per CDR3 protein. Here the sample spans 200,000 to 250,000 distinct CDR3 sequences, approximately 13% being singletons. Sequenced sample: PBMCs. The origin of the receptors is a human donor in good health (CMV status not recorded). Some clones in this sample may be carry-over from other donors' samples.

This clonotype has more than one count but fewer than ten. The chain has TRBV9 and TRBJ2-2, with D perhaps TRBD1 (5 bases). CDR1 and CDR2 (germline): SGDLS, YYNGEE. V was pared by 0 bases and J by 1 base, with 10 bases between. This CDR3 has 16 amino acids. CDR3 loop: CASSVEATGNTGELFF. The CDR3 bases are TGTGCCAGCAGCGTAGAAGCAACAGGGAACACCGGGGAGCTGTTTTTT.

The rearrangement joins TRBV28 to TRBJ1-4; 8 nucleotides line up with TRBD1. CDR1 and CDR2 from the germline V gene are MDHEN and SYDVKM. The CDR3 is 15 amino acids. With V trimmed by 5 bases and J by 6 bases, 8 bases remained unmatched. DNA of the CDR3: TGTGCCAGCAGTCCCAGGGGGCGCGGTGATGAAAAACTGTTTTTT. Translating gives CASSPRGRGDEKLFF.

This clonotype appeared many times. The gene calls are TRBV28 and TRBJ2-1, with D perhaps assigned TRBD1 or TRBD2 (5 bases each). V lost 1 base and J 0 bases, leaving 13 bases between the germline ends. The CDR3 extends over 17 amino acids. Germline V CDR1 and CDR2: MDHEN, SYDVKM. The CDR3 nucleotides are TGTGCCAGCAGTTTATCCCAGGGACCCAGCTCCTACAATGAGCAGTTCTTC. Protein product: CASSLSQGPSSYNEQFF.

The V and J genes are TRBV5-5 and TRBJ1-5, with D uncertain. CDR1 SGHKS and CDR2 YYEKEE come from the germline V gene (reference sequence). CDR3 size: 16 residues. V dropped 2 bases and J dropped 3 bases, with 15 bases sitting between them. CDR3 sequence reads: CASSFLAGEHNQPQHF. CDR3 bases: TGTGCCAGCAGCTTTTTGGCCGGGGAACACAATCAGCCCCAGCATTTT.

The chain has TRBV29-1 and TRBJ2-5; TRBD2 matches at 7 bases. After removal of 7 bases from V and 4 bases from J, the junction contained 6 bases not matched to a gene. The CDR3 is 12 amino acids. Germline CDR1 and CDR2: SQVTM and ANQGSEA. The CDR3 loop is CSGRTSRETQYF. The DNA for the CDR3 is TGCAGCGGCAGGACTAGTCGAGAGACCCAGTACTTC.